Following are 6 T cell receptor beta chains from one sample sequenced in a study of cytomegalovirus exposure and HLA in healthy donors. This PCR relied on a set of 60 Vbeta primers and 13 Jbeta primers. Measured with immunoSEQ multiplex PCR; TCRdb has only the in-frame clones, and not every one. The sample carries approximately 140,000 clones, about 80% recorded once. The sample was PBMCs. These receptors were taken from a man aged 35 to 55 in good health and CMV-seropositive.

This clone is categorized as medium-sized. The rearrangement joins TRBV7-9 to TRBJ2-7; 8 positions match TRBD1. This CDR3 region has 12 residues. The germline V gene encodes CDR1 SEHNR and CDR2 FQNEAQ (reference sequence). V was pared by 5 bases and J by 5 bases, with 2 bases of the junction left unmatched. The CDR3 sequence is CASSHRGDEQYF. The CDR3 region has the DNA TGTGCCAGCAGCCACAGGGGGGACGAGCAGTACTTC.

This chain joins TRBV7-2 and TRBJ2-7; 10 bases fit TRBD1. CDR1 and CDR2 (germline): SGHTA, FQGNSA. The CDR3 totals 18 residues. The J segment lost 3 bases and the V segment lost 5 bases, leaving 16 bases of the junction unmatched. The CDR3 bases are TGTGCCAGCAGCGCGACCCGGGACAGGGGAAAGTTCGTCTACGAGCAGTACTTC. Translating gives CASSATRDRGKFVYEQYF.

The chain uses TRBV18 and TRBJ1-3; 7 positions agree with TRBD1. V was clipped by 3 bases and J by 0 bases; unmatched bases: 5. Per germline, CDR1 KGHSH and CDR2 LQKENI. This CDR3 is 16 amino acids long. The CDR3 loop is CASSPAGTASGNTIYF. As DNA, the CDR3 is TGTGCCAGCTCACCCGCGGGGACAGCCTCTGGAAACACCATATATTTT.

This clone was picked up one time. The chain is built from TRBV7-6 and TRBJ2-7; perhaps TRBD1 as D (6 bases). The CDR3 contains 16 residues. The germline V gene has CDR1 SGHVS and CDR2 FNYEAQ. Trimming took 4 bases from V and 2 from J, leaving 18 bases between them. CDR3 nucleotides: TGTGCCAGCAGCTCCCGTATCCGGGACAAAACCTACGAGCAGTACTTC. It encodes CASSSRIRDKTYEQYF.

The V gene is TRBV29-1, the J gene TRBJ1-4; no clear D. This CDR3 is 12 amino acids long. Trimming cost V 4 bases and J 5 bases, with 8 bases left between them. From germline, CDR1 is SQVTM and CDR2 ANQGSEA. Here the CDR3 DNA reads TGCAGCGTTGCCACAGTAAATGAAAAACTGTTTTTT. Protein sequence: CSVATVNEKLFF.

CDR3 loop: CASSLAGAPYEQFF. DNA of the CDR3: TGTGCCAGCAGCTTAGCGGGAGCCCCCTATGAGCAGTTCTTC. The chain employs TRBV7-6 and TRBJ2-1; D is possibly TRBD2 (5 bases). This CDR3 has 14 amino acids. Trimming cost V 0 bases and J 8 bases, with 11 bases left between them. Germline V gives CDR1 SGHVS, CDR2 FNYEAQ.